This entry describes one T cell receptor (beta chain). These data are taken from a study of shared clonotypes between healthy human individuals. The repertoire was sequenced with immunoSEQ multiplex PCR; TCRdb's copy has only in-frame clones and lacks some. The repertoire holds a few million clones, with around nine tenths as singletons. The clonotype comes from a man aged 18 to 29 in good health. Material for sequencing was naive CD4+ T cells sorted from blood. The sample's subset: CD45RA+ positively selected.

This CDR3 reads CASTPGQGVWYEQYF. CDR3 nucleotides: TGCGCCAGCACCCCCGGACAGGGTGTATGGTACGAGCAGTACTTC. This sequence joins TRBV5-1 and TRBJ2-7; 8 bases agree with TRBD1. Unmatched junction bases numbered 12, after V lost 6 bases and J lost 4 bases. Germline assignment: CDR1 SGHRS and CDR2 YFSETQ. The CDR3 consists of 15 residues.